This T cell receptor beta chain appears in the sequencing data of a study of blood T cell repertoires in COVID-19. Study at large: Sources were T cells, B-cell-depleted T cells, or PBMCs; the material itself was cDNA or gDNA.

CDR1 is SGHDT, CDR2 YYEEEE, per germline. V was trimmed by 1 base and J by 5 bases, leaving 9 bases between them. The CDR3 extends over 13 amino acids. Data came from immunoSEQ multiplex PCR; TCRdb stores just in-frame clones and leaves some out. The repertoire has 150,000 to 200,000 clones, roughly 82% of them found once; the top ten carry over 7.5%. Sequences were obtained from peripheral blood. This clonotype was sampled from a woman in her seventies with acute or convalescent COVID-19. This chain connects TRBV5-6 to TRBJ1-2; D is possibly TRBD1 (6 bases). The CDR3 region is CASSLNREYGYTF. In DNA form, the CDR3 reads TGTGCCAGCAGCTTGAACAGGGAATATGGCTACACCTTC.